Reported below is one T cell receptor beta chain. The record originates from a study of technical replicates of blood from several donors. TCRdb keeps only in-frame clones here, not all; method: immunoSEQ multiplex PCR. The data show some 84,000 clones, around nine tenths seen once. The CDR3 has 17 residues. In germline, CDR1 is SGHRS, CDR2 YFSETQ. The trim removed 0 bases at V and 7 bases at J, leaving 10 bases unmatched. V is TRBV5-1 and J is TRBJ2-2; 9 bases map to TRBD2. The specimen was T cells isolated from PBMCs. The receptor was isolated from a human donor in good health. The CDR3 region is CASSLATGGRAHGELFF. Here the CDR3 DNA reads TGCGCCAGCAGCTTGGCCACGGGCGGGAGGGCCCACGGGGAGCTGTTTTTT.